This TCR beta chain was observed in a study of T cell changes during pregnancy in multiple sclerosis. Method: immunoSEQ multiplex PCR; TCRdb's copy keeps in-frame clones and lacks some. There are some 70,000 clones in the sample; about 90% occur only once, and approximately 9.5% lies in the top ten. Losses at the gene ends were 3 bases for V and 4 bases for J; bases not matched to a gene: 5. The CDR3 consists of 15 residues. Per germline, CDR1 SGHNT and CDR2 YYREEE (reference sequence). The source material was peripheral blood, sampled after pregnancy. The sequence was collected from a female donor in good health, enrolled as a control in a pregnancy study. J is TRBJ2-7 and V is TRBV5-4, with TRBD2 matching over 12 bases. The CDR3 loop reads CASSWGTSGSYEQYF. The CDR3 DNA follows: TGTGCCAGCAGCTGGGGGACTAGCGGGTCTTACGAGCAGTACTTC.